The source of this T cell receptor beta chain is a study of technical replicates of blood from several donors. In germline, CDR1 is SGHRS, CDR2 YFSETQ. Trimming removed 0 bases from V and 0 bases from J, with 13 bases in between. The CDR3 is 17 residues long. This table comes from immunoSEQ multiplex PCR, and its TCRdb copy is limited to in-frame clones, with some not included. The repertoire has 15,000 to 19,000 clones, 80% to 90% of them found once; the top ten carry 9.5% to 15%. The receptor was isolated from a human donor in good health. The chain has TRBV5-1 and TRBJ1-3; a possible D gene is TRBD1 (6 bases). The sample comprised PBMCs. CDR3 DNA: TGCGCCAGCAGCTTGGACCCGACAGGTAGCTCTGGAAACACCATATATTTT. It specifies CASSLDPTGSSGNTIYF. The full variable domain, its missing parts supplied by reference TRBV5-1 and TRBJ1-3, is KAGVTQTPRYLIKTRGQQVTLSCSPISGHRSVSWYQQTPGQGLQFLFEYFSETQRNKGNFPGRFSGRQFSNSRSEMNVSTLELGDSALYLCASSLDPTGSSGNTIYFGEGSWLTVV.